The clone carrying this T cell receptor beta chain was seen only a few times. As yet, its antigen is unknown. This specimen comes from a study of cytomegalovirus exposure and HLA in healthy donors. Researchers ran the PCR with 60 Vbeta and 13 Jbeta primers. Clones were read by immunoSEQ multiplex PCR, and TCRdb kept only the in-frame ones, dropping some. This table holds around 150,000 clones, 75% to 90% found once. Notes on the study in general: Sequencing depth across donors, presence/absence analyses assumed, was roughly uniform.

This receptor was taken from a man aged 30-40 years in good health and CMV-seronegative. What was sequenced was PBMCs.

As DNA, the CDR3 is TGTGCCAGCAGCTCAACAGGGACCGGAGCCAAAAACATTCAGTACTTC. Encoded protein: CASSSTGTGAKNIQYF. The chain joins TRBV7-9 to TRBJ2-4, with D possibly matching TRBD1 (6 bases). Germline assignment: CDR1 SEHNR and CDR2 FQNEAQ (reference sequence). Trimming cost V 4 bases and J 0 bases, with 13 bases left between them. The CDR3 is made up of 16 amino acids.